This entry lists 8 T cell receptor beta chains sequenced from one sample in a study of cytomegalovirus exposure and HLA in healthy donors. Sequencing used immunoSEQ multiplex PCR; TCRdb keeps in-frame clones, though not all of them. The sample shows about 95,000 clones, 75% to 90% of them seen only once. Sequencing used PBMCs. The receptors stem from a man between 18 and 29 years old in good health and CMV-seropositive.

This clone was counted once. The chain carries TRBV18 and TRBJ2-1; no clear D. The ends were cut back, 3 bases at V and 5 bases at J, with 2 bases in the middle. The V gene's germline CDR1 is KGHSH and CDR2 LQKENI. The CDR3 sequence is 11 residues long. The CDR3 sequence is CASSPDNEQFF. CDR3 DNA sequence: TGTGCCAGCTCACCCGACAATGAGCAGTTCTTC. Full variable domain (remainder filled in from reference TRBV18 and TRBJ2-1): NAGVMQNPRHLVRRRGQEARLRCSPMKGHSHVYWYRQLPEEGLKFMVYLQKENIIDESGMPKERFSAEFPKEGPSILRIQQVVRGDSAAYFCASSPDNEQFFGPGTRLTVL.

The chain joins TRBV6-5 to TRBJ1-1; D is possibly TRBD1 (5 bases). The germline V gene has CDR1 MNHEY and CDR2 SVGAGI. CDR3 length equals 15 residues. V was cut by 5 bases and J by 0 bases, with 13 bases left in between. Written as DNA, the CDR3 is TGTGCCAGCAGTCCTTCGACAGACATGAACACTGAAGCTTTCTTT. Translating it yields CASSPSTDMNTEAFF.

The rearrangement links TRBV28 to TRBJ2-3, with D perhaps TRBD2 (5 bases). Germline CDR1 is MDHEN and CDR2 is SYDVKM. There are 14 residues in the CDR3. Trimming removed 6 bases from V and 3 bases from J, with 13 bases in between. The CDR3 DNA sequence: TGTGCCAGCAGCCCTCCACTAGTGACAGATACGCAGTATTTT. This gives the protein CASSPPLVTDTQYF.

This chain uses TRBV11-2 with TRBJ2-5; possibly TRBD1 for D (6 bases). In germline, CDR1 is SGHAT, CDR2 FQNNGV. CDR3 length: 14 residues. V was cut by 8 bases and J by 2 bases, with 15 bases left in between. The CDR3 loop is CASLAGTHQETQYF. The CDR3 DNA reads as TGTGCCAGCCTCGCCGGGACACATCAAGAGACCCAGTACTTC. The full variable domain, with the rest looked up from reference TRBV11-2 and TRBJ2-5, is EAGVAQSPRYKIIEKRQSVAFWCNPISGHATLYWYQQILGQGPKLLIQFQNNGVVDDSQLPKDRFSAERLKGVDSTLKIQPAKLEDSAVYLCASLAGTHQETQYFGPGTRLLVL.

V is TRBV2 and J is TRBJ2-7; TRBD2 is a possible D gene (5 bases). Trimming took off 1 base at V and 9 bases at J, with 10 bases between the two ends. CDR1 and CDR2 from the germline V gene are SNHLY and FYNNEI. CDR3 length equals 12 residues. In DNA, the CDR3 is TGTGCCAGCAGTGAAGGTGCGGGCCGGCAGTACGTC. Translating gives CASSEGAGRQYV.

The chain is built from TRBV27 and TRBJ2-1; the D gene is possibly TRBD2 (5 bases). From germline, CDR1 is MNHEY and CDR2 SMNVEV (reference sequence). The CDR3 covers 14 residues. Trimming removed 3 bases from V and 3 bases from J, with 9 bases in between. This CDR3 is CASSFAGLYNEQFF. The CDR3 DNA follows: TGTGCCAGCAGTTTTGCGGGCCTCTACAATGAGCAGTTCTTC.

The rearrangement links TRBV28 to TRBJ2-1; TRBD2 aligns across 11 bases. Germline V lookup: CDR1 MDHEN, CDR2 SYDVKM. The CDR3 contains 16 residues. J lost 8 bases, V lost 3 bases, and 9 bases had no gene match. For the CDR3, the DNA is TGTGCCAGCAGTTTCCCTACTAGCGGGAGTTTCGATGAGCAGTTCTTC. Amino acids: CASSFPTSGSFDEQFF.

The gene calls are TRBV27 and TRBJ2-2; 7 bases agree with TRBD1. The CDR3 consists of 15 residues. CDR1 is MNHEY and CDR2 is SMNVEV in the germline V gene (reference sequence). The ends lost 8 bases at V and 5 bases at J; junction bases unmatched: 11. The CDR3, as DNA: TGTGCCAGCCGGGACAGTAAAATGTATACCGGGGAGCTGTTTTTT. Translated: CASRDSKMYTGELFF.